This TCR beta chain was retrieved from a study of T cells after yellow fever vaccination. Study-level background: Fractions of limited cellularity were prepared by means of SMART-Seq v4 Ultra Low Input. Regarding the study as a whole: Contaminants from the bulk population, in the form of abundant clonotypes, could be found in FACS-sorted repertoires. Post-booster repertoires again held most primary-vaccination clones (96% CD4, about 88% CD8).

A universal primer site and UMIs were added as TCR cDNA was made by 5'RACE template switching. From the 5' RACE reads, TCRdb called clonotypes with MiXCR, one entry per CDR3 protein. This table has hundreds of thousands of distinct CDR3 sequences, roughly 13% appearing once. About this clonotype: Its specificity is unknown.

V lost 10 bases and J 2 bases, leaving 15 bases between the germline ends. CDR3 length equals 14 residues. The germline V gene has CDR1 SGHTA and CDR2 FQGNSA. The material sequenced was PBMCs, taken on the day of the yellow fever booster vaccination. The sequence was collected from a man aged 30 to 45 who received the YFV17D yellow fever vaccine. The chain links TRBV7-2 to TRBJ2-1; tentative D call: TRBD2 (6 bases). This chain's CDR3 is CATTGTSTYNEQFF. CDR3 DNA sequence: TGTGCCACCACCGGGACTTCAACCTACAATGAGCAGTTCTTC.